The 7 T cell receptor beta chains reported below all come from one sample, sequenced in a study of blood T cell repertoires in COVID-19. Sequencing was performed with immunoSEQ multiplex PCR; in TCRdb, only in-frame clones are kept and a portion is missing. The table has about 220,000 clones, 83% seen once. Specimen: PBMCs or T cells enriched from blood (not recorded which). Receptor source: a woman between 45 and 60 years old who had been exposed to COVID-19.

The chain recombines TRBV7-8 with TRBJ1-1; D is possibly TRBD1 (6 bases). CDR1 SGHVS and CDR2 FQNEAQ come from the germline V gene. This CDR3 comprises 14 residues. Trimming left V 6 bases short and J 2 bases short, with 13 bases between. The CDR3, as DNA: TGTGCCAGCAGTCGGGGGGGGCCCAACACTGAAGCTTTCTTT. It is translated as CASSRGGPNTEAFF.

In its sample, this clone was seen once. This sequence joins TRBV9 and TRBJ2-3; 12 bases are a match to TRBD1. The germline V gene has CDR1 SGDLS and CDR2 YYNGEE. J gave up 6 bases and V 3 bases, and 5 bases lay outside the gene matches. This CDR3 contains 15 residues. The DNA for the CDR3 is TGTGCCAGCAGCGCTGGGGACAGGGGGCTTGATACGCAGTATTTT. It yields the protein CASSAGDRGLDTQYF.

This clone occurred once. The CDR3 reads CATSDLGGGETQYF. The CDR3 DNA follows: TGTGCCACCAGTGATTTAGGAGGGGGCGAGACCCAGTACTTC. The chain links TRBV24-1 to TRBJ2-5; TRBD1 is a possible D gene (7 bases). The V gene's germline CDR1 is KGHDR and CDR2 SFDVKD. V was cut by 1 base and J by 5 bases, with 10 bases left in between. The CDR3 runs 14 residues.

The gene calls are TRBV16 and TRBJ1-5; TRBD1 matches at 7 bases. In germline, CDR1 is KGHSY, CDR2 FQNENV. V dropped 4 bases and J dropped 3; count of bases not matched to a gene: 3. The CDR3 extends over 14 amino acids. The CDR3 protein is CASSLGTDNQPQHF. The CDR3 region has the DNA TGTGCCAGCAGCCTTGGGACAGACAATCAGCCCCAGCATTTT.

This clone was picked up a small number of times. V gene TRBV30 combines with J gene TRBJ2-2; TRBD1 is a possible D gene (5 bases). Trimming stripped 0 bases from V and 6 bases from J, with 14 bases between. The V gene's germline CDR1 is GTSNPN and CDR2 SVGIG (reference sequence). This CDR3 is built from 15 residues. This chain's CDR3 is CAWSVAGLGPGELFF. The CDR3 DNA follows: TGTGCCTGGAGTGTAGCAGGGTTGGGTCCCGGGGAGCTGTTTTTT. The full variable domain, rest sourced from reference TRBV30 and TRBJ2-2, is SQTIHQWPATLVQPVGSPLSLECTVEGTSNPNLYWYRQAAGRGLQLLFYSVGIGQISSEVPQNLSASRPQDRQFILSSKKLLLSDSGFYLCAWSVAGLGPGELFFGEGSRLTVL.

The sample holds a few counts of this clone. The DNA of the CDR3 is TGTGCCAGCAGCCCCTTCGGACATTTGGGTGAAGCTTTCTTT. It encodes CASSPFGHLGEAFF. The chain couples TRBV3-1 (or the pseudogene TRBV3-2) to TRBJ1-1, with a weak D call TRBD1 (5 bases). The V end lost 4 bases, the J end lost 7 bases, and 16 bases lay between the germline ends. This CDR3 spans 14 amino acids. Germline CDR1 and CDR2: LGHDT and YNNKEL (reference sequence).

The chain employs TRBV10-2 and TRBJ1-5, with 7 nucleotides matching TRBD1. J gave up 5 bases and V 3 bases, and 1 base lay outside the gene matches. In germline, CDR1 is WSHSY, CDR2 SAAADI. This CDR3 is 13 amino acids long. The CDR3 protein is CASSDRGDQPQHF. CDR3 bases: TGCGCCAGCAGTGACAGGGGGGATCAGCCCCAGCATTTT.